The 30 T cell receptor beta chains reported below all come from one sample, sequenced in a study of blood T cell repertoires in COVID-19. The assay was immunoSEQ multiplex PCR, and TCRdb's table has in-frame clones only and misses some. The sample records some 59,000 clones, 75% to 85% being singletons. The sequenced sample consisted of peripheral blood. The receptors here all came from an older woman with acute or convalescent COVID-19.

The chain is built from TRBV19 and TRBJ2-3; 8 nucleotides line up with TRBD2. The CDR3 length is 16 residues. In germline, CDR1 is LNHDA, CDR2 SQIVND (reference sequence). V gave up 4 bases and J gave up 1 base; unmatched junction bases: 7. The CDR3 bases are TGTGCCAGTAGTAACCGAGCGGGGGCCGGCACAGATACGCAGTATTTT. It yields the protein CASSNRAGAGTDTQYF.

This rearrangement joins TRBV10-3 to TRBJ1-2; 8 nucleotides line up with TRBD1. V was pared by 3 bases and J by 6 bases, with 3 bases of the junction left unmatched. The CDR3 consists of 13 residues. Germline CDR1 and CDR2: ENHRY and SYGVKD. As DNA, the CDR3 is TGTGCCATCAGTGATAACAGGGGGGATGGCTACACCTTC. This encodes CAISDNRGDGYTF.

This chain links TRBV28 with TRBJ2-3, with D tentatively TRBD2 (6 bases). The V gene lost 11 bases and the J gene lost 0 bases, with 18 bases spanning the gap. Germline V gives CDR1 MDHEN, CDR2 SYDVKM. The CDR3 extends over 15 amino acids. Here the CDR3 reads CAASGRGYSTDTQYF. The CDR3 DNA reads TGTGCCGCCTCGGGGCGGGGCTATAGCACAGATACGCAGTATTTT.

The V and J genes are TRBV30 and TRBJ2-1; D call uncertain. The germline CDR1 and CDR2 sequences are GTSNPN and SVGIG (reference sequence). V was shortened by 4 bases and J by 6 bases, with 10 bases between the two germline ends. The CDR3 length is 12 residues. CDR3 protein: CAWKVGRNEQFF. CDR3 coding DNA: TGTGCCTGGAAGGTTGGGCGCAATGAGCAGTTCTTC.

This clone occurred once. The genes are TRBV10-1 and TRBJ2-6; 13 nucleotides match TRBD2. The V segment lost 3 bases and the J segment 5 bases; nucleotides outside the gene matches: 19. Germline lookup yields CDR1 WNHNN and CDR2 SYGVQD (reference sequence). The CDR3 sequence is 22 residues long. The CDR3, as DNA: TGCGCCAGCAGTGAAGAACTAGCGGGAGGGGTTAAACTCTCTGGGAGGGCCAACGTCCTGACTTTC. It translates to CASSEELAGGVKLSGRANVLTF.

The chain couples TRBV2 to TRBJ2-2, with D maybe TRBD1 (6 bases). The CDR3 sequence is 15 residues long. CDR1 is SNHLY and CDR2 is FYNNEI in the germline V gene. V lost 2 bases, J lost 7 bases, and 14 bases lay in between. CDR3 in amino acids: CASSEWVGGSGELFF. The CDR3 nucleotides read TGTGCCAGCAGTGAATGGGTAGGGGGTAGCGGGGAGCTGTTTTTT.

V gene TRBV27 combines with J gene TRBJ2-5, with D hard to call. This CDR3 comprises 15 residues. The V end was cut by 2 bases, the J end by 6 bases, with 16 bases between. Germline CDR1 is MNHEY and CDR2 is SMNVEV (reference sequence). The CDR3 loop is CASSLNYAGFQTQYF. The DNA of the CDR3 is TGTGCCAGCAGTTTAAATTACGCCGGGTTCCAGACCCAGTACTTC.

This clone was recorded once. The rearrangement uses TRBV19 and TRBJ1-6, with 9 bases identical to TRBD1. Trimming took 4 bases from V and 7 from J; bases not matched to a gene: 8. This CDR3 is built from 16 residues. The germline gives CDR1 LNHDA, CDR2 SQIVND (reference sequence). In DNA form, the CDR3 reads TGTGCCAGTAGTACCCCGACAGGGGGTTGGAATTCACCCCTCCACTTT. Translation: CASSTPTGGWNSPLHF.

This clone was recorded only once. The chain carries TRBV7-9 and TRBJ2-7, with D tentatively TRBD1 (6 bases). The ends were cut back, 1 base at V and 6 bases at J, with 7 bases in the middle. The germline gives CDR1 SEHNR, CDR2 FQNEAQ (reference sequence). This CDR3 region has 12 residues. The CDR3 protein is CASSLGGGEQYF. In nucleotides, the CDR3 is TGTGCCAGCAGCTTAGGAGGGGGCGAGCAGTACTTC.

CDR3 in amino acids: CASSLTGTEETQYF. The CDR3, as DNA: TGTGCCAGCAGCCTAACCGGGACAGAAGAGACCCAGTACTTC. The V gene is TRBV5-6, the J gene TRBJ2-5, with 7 bases matching TRBD1. CDR1 is SGHDT and CDR2 is YYEEEE in the germline V gene. The length of the CDR3 is 14 residues. The V and J ends lost 4 bases and 3 bases, in that order; junction bases with no gene match: 6.

The chain employs TRBV6-5 and TRBJ1-1, with 7 nucleotides matching TRBD1. The length of the CDR3 is 15 residues. V trimming: 6 bases; J trimming: 5 bases; junction bases outside the gene matches: 12. Germline V gene lookup returns CDR1 MNHEY and CDR2 SVGAGI. The CDR3 nucleotides read TGTGCCAGCAGACACAGGGGCACTCCGGGGACTGAAGCTTTCTTT. Its translation: CASRHRGTPGTEAFF.

The chain recombines TRBV6-6 with TRBJ2-1; a weak D match, TRBD2 (6 bases). The CDR3 is 14 residues long. With 8 bases removed from V and 9 bases from J, the gap between germline ends came to 20 bases. Germline V gene data show CDR1 as MNHNY and CDR2 as SVGAGI (reference sequence). The CDR3 nucleotides are TGTGCCAGCGTAGCGGTATCCCAACCCACTGAGCAGTTCTTC. This encodes CASVAVSQPTEQFF.

This chain links TRBV7-2 with TRBJ1-1, with D perhaps TRBD1 (5 bases). The CDR3 consists of 12 residues. Per germline, CDR1 SGHTA and CDR2 FQGNSA. Trimming removed 5 bases at V and 11 bases at J, with 15 bases between. As DNA, the CDR3 is TGTGCCAGCAGCCAGGGACTAAGAGCGGCTTTCTTT. Amino acid sequence: CASSQGLRAAFF.

The rearrangement uses TRBV5-1 and TRBJ2-5; 11 nucleotides agree with TRBD2. With 3 bases clipped from V and 4 bases from J, the junction kept 17 bases outside the gene matches. This CDR3 region has 19 residues. Germline CDR1 and CDR2: SGHRS and YFSETQ. CDR3 amino acids: CASSSLIRLAGGSGETQYF. For the CDR3, the DNA is TGCGCCAGCAGCTCACTGATTCGGCTAGCGGGAGGCTCCGGAGAGACCCAGTACTTC.

The gene calls are TRBV27 and TRBJ2-7; maybe TRBD1 (5 bases). Trimming took 7 bases from V and 4 from J, leaving 11 bases between them. The CDR3 runs 12 residues. CDR1 is MNHEY and CDR2 is SMNVEV in the germline V gene (reference sequence). This CDR3 reads CASKDNLYEQYF. The CDR3 DNA follows: TGTGCCAGCAAGGACAATTTGTACGAGCAGTACTTC.

The gene calls are TRBV7-3 and TRBJ2-1, with 7 bases aligning to TRBD2. Germline-derived CDR1 and CDR2 are SGHTA and FQGTGA. The CDR3 extends over 15 amino acids. V shed 0 bases and J 3 bases; nucleotides not matched to a gene: 2. CDR3 in DNA: TGTGCCAGCAGCTTAACGGCTAGCGGCTACAATGAGCAGTTCTTC. Translated, it gives CASSLTASGYNEQFF.

The J gene is TRBJ2-7, the V gene TRBV20-1; D is uncertain. V gave up 7 bases and J gave up 2 bases, with 9 bases separating them. The germline V gene has CDR1 DFQATT and CDR2 SNEGSKA (reference sequence). CDR3 length equals 11 residues. For the CDR3, the DNA is TGCAGTGAGAACTTGGCCTACGAGCAGTACTTC. The encoded protein is CSENLAYEQYF.

The chain links TRBV24-1 to TRBJ1-2, with a weak D call TRBD1 (6 bases). Trimming took off 10 bases at V and 5 bases at J, with 16 bases between the two ends. The CDR3 is 13 residues long. Germline V gene sequence: CDR1 KGHDR, CDR2 SFDVKD. The CDR3 DNA follows: TGTGCCACGGACGACGGGACAAGATATGGCTACACCTTC. Amino acids: CATDDGTRYGYTF.

This clone was observed a handful of times. The chain is built from TRBV3-1 (or the pseudogene TRBV3-2) and TRBJ2-7, with a tentative D call TRBD2 (6 bases). The CDR3 loop spans 13 amino acids. Germline CDR1 LGHDT, CDR2 YNNKEL (reference sequence). Trimming removed 3 bases at V and 3 bases at J, with 9 bases between. The CDR3 sequence: CASSHGGGYEQYF. The CDR3, as DNA: TGTGCCAGCAGCCACGGGGGTGGCTACGAGCAGTACTTC.

This chain connects TRBV5-1 to TRBJ2-1, with 7 bases that match TRBD1. V lost 0 bases, J lost 9 bases, and 6 bases stayed unmatched. The CDR3 loop spans 14 amino acids. The germline gives CDR1 SGHRS, CDR2 YFSETQ. This chain's CDR3 is CASSLVGRGIEQFF. In nucleotides, the CDR3 is TGCGCCAGCAGCTTGGTTGGCAGGGGGATTGAGCAGTTCTTC.

The chain recombines TRBV19 with TRBJ2-5, with 9 bases that match TRBD1. The germline CDR1 and CDR2 sequences are LNHDA and SQIVND (reference sequence). The CDR3 sequence is 14 residues long. V shed 4 bases and J 5 bases; nucleotides not matched to a gene: 5. The CDR3 region is CASSTLGTGETQYF. The CDR3 DNA reads TGTGCCAGTAGTACCCTAGGGACAGGGGAGACCCAGTACTTC. Variable domain in full (rest from reference TRBV19 and TRBJ2-5): DGGITQSPKYLFRKEGQNVTLSCEQNLNHDAMYWYRQDPGQGLRLIYYSQIVNDFQKGDIAEGYSVSREKKESFPLTVTSAQKNPTAFYLCASSTLGTGETQYFGPGTRLLVL.

V and J are TRBV6-6 and TRBJ1-5, with D hard to call. V was trimmed by 7 bases and J by 0 bases, leaving 13 bases between them. Germline values: CDR1 MNHNY, CDR2 SVGAGI (reference sequence). The CDR3 has 15 residues. CDR3 residues: CASIPQGGSNQPQHF. In DNA form, the CDR3 reads TGTGCCAGCATTCCCCAAGGAGGTAGCAATCAGCCCCAGCATTTT.

The chain carries TRBV6-5 and TRBJ2-1; D remains ambiguous. The length of the CDR3 is 14 residues. V lost 0 bases and J 4 bases, leaving 7 bases between the germline ends. The germline V gene encodes CDR1 MNHEY and CDR2 SVGAGI. The CDR3 nucleotides read TGTGCCAGCAGTTACTCTTATAGATACAATGAGCAGTTCTTC. Translation gives CASSYSYRYNEQFF.

This clone was detected once. The J gene is TRBJ1-1, the V gene TRBV27; D is unresolved. The germline V and J ends were trimmed by 7 bases and 0 bases, with 21 bases remaining between them. CDR3 size: 17 residues. CDR1 MNHEY and CDR2 SMNVEV come from the germline V gene (reference sequence). CDR3 nucleotides: TGTGCCAGCAAGCTGGGCAAAGCAGGCCCCTTGAACACTGAAGCTTTCTTT. This encodes CASKLGKAGPLNTEAFF.

The sample holds one count of this clone. The chain is built from TRBV5-1 and TRBJ2-1; D perhaps matches TRBD1 (6 bases). This CDR3 contains 13 residues. Germline assignment: CDR1 SGHRS and CDR2 YFSETQ. Between the trimmed V and J ends, which lost 0 bases and 8 bases, there was a span of 9 bases. DNA of the CDR3: TGCGCCAGCAGCTTGGACAGGGCGGATGAGCAGTTCTTC. It encodes CASSLDRADEQFF.

The chain has TRBV3-1 (or the pseudogene TRBV3-2) and TRBJ1-1; perhaps TRBD1 as D (5 bases). V was clipped by 1 base and J by 2 bases, with 14 bases between them. The length of the CDR3 is 16 residues. The germline CDR1 and CDR2 sequences are LGHDT and YNNKEL (reference sequence). CDR3 in DNA: TGTGCCAGCAGCCAAGGGACACTCCAGACTAACACTGAAGCTTTCTTT. As protein: CASSQGTLQTNTEAFF.

The rearrangement links TRBV19 to TRBJ1-1, with D possibly TRBD1 on 5 matching bases. V dropped 5 bases and J dropped 4 bases, with 23 bases sitting between them. The CDR3 length is 17 residues. In germline, CDR1 is LNHDA, CDR2 SQIVND (reference sequence). In DNA form, the CDR3 reads TGTGCCAGTAGTTTTCCGGGACTCAAGAGACGGGGCACTGAAGCTTTCTTT. Translating it yields CASSFPGLKRRGTEAFF.

This clone has just one count. The CDR3 spells CASSSGTGKQFF. The CDR3 DNA reads TGTGCCAGCAGCTCCGGGACAGGGAAGCAGTTCTTC. The chain recombines TRBV11-2 with TRBJ2-1, with TRBD1 matching 9 bases. Per germline, CDR1 SGHAT and CDR2 FQNNGV. Losses at the gene ends were 4 bases for V and 11 bases for J; bases not matched to a gene: 3. This CDR3 region has 12 residues.

V and J are TRBV4-1 and TRBJ2-7; 8 nucleotides line up with TRBD1. Trimming cost V 4 bases and J 3 bases; bases outside gene matches: 11. The CDR3 is 16 residues long. The germline V gene encodes CDR1 MGHRA and CDR2 YSYEKL. CDR3: CASSRTSGQVNYEQYF. The DNA for the CDR3 is TGCGCCAGCAGCCGCACGTCGGGACAGGTCAACTACGAGCAGTACTTC.

The chain combines TRBV28 with TRBJ1-5; possible D gene TRBD1, 5 bases. The ends were cut back, 10 bases at V and 7 bases at J, with 17 bases in the middle. CDR1 and CDR2 from the germline V gene are MDHEN and SYDVKM. The CDR3 is made up of 13 amino acids. For the CDR3, the DNA is TGTGCCACCCTGGGGCAGGGTTGGCAGCCCCAGCATTTT. Translating gives CATLGQGWQPQHF. Filled out from reference TRBV28 and TRBJ1-5, the complete variable domain reads DVKVTQSSRYLVKRTGEKVFLECVQDMDHENMFWYRQDPGLGLRLIYFSYDVKMKEKGDIPEGYSVSREKKERFSLILESASTNQTSMYLCATLGQGWQPQHFGDGTRLSIL.